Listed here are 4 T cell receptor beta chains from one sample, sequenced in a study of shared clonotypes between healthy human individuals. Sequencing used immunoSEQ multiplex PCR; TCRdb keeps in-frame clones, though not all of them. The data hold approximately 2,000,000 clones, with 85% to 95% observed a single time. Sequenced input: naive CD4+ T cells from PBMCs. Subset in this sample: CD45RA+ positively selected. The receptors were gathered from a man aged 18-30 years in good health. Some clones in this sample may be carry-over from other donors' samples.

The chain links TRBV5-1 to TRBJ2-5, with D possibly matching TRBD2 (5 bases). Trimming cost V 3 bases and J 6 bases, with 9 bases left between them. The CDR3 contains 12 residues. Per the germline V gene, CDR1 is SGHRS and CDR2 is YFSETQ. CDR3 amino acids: CASSWTGKTQYF. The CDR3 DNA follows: TGCGCCAGCAGCTGGACCGGGAAGACCCAGTACTTC.

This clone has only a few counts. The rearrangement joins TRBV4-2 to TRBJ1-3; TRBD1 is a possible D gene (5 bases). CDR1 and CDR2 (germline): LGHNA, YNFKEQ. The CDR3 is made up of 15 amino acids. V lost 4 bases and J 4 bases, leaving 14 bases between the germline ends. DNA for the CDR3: TGTGCCAGCAGCCTCACTAGGGGCGCGGGAAACACCATATATTTT. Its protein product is CASSLTRGAGNTIYF.

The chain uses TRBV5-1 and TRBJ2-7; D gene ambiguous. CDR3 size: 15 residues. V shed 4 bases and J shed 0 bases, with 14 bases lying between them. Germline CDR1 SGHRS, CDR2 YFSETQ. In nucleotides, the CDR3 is TGCGCCAGCAGCCTCGCGAATGACTTCTCCTACGAGCAGTACTTC. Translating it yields CASSLANDFSYEQYF.

DNA for the CDR3: TGTGCCTGGAGTGTAGCAGCCCAAGGGGAGCTGTTTTTT. It is translated as CAWSVAAQGELFF. The chain couples TRBV30 to TRBJ2-2; D gene ambiguous. The CDR3 is made up of 13 amino acids. CDR1 is GTSNPN, CDR2 SVGIG, per germline (reference sequence). V lost 0 bases and J 8 bases, leaving 10 bases between the germline ends.